The 2 T cell receptor beta chains reported below all come from one sample, sequenced in a study of blood T cells in healthy people across ages. For the second PCR, which ran for about 6 to 11 cycles, a sample-barcoded 5' primer and a J-beta primer mix were used. TCRdb independently ran MiXCR on the 5' RACE reads; one entry per CDR3 protein. The table records approximately 800,000 distinct CDR3 sequences, around 50% of them present only once. The sequenced material came from blood. All receptors derive from a man aged 35 to 55 in good health.

In the case of this clonotype: At one of its ends the junction is not consistent with the germline gene, which may arise from a read error. CDR3 in amino acids: CTSSLNNRWGYGYTF. CDR3 in DNA: TGTACCAGCAGCTTAAACAATCGATGGGGCTATGGCTACACCTTC. The chain links TRBV11-3 to TRBJ1-2; D not certain. The CDR3 is made up of 15 amino acids. Germline CDR1 is SGHNT and CDR2 is YENEEA.

This clonotype has only a few counts. This sequence joins TRBV24-1 and TRBJ2-5, with TRBD2 matching 15 bases. The V gene end was trimmed by 0 bases and the J gene end by 1 base; junction bases not matched to a gene: 2. Germline-derived CDR1 and CDR2 are KGHDR and SFDVKD. There are 18 residues in the CDR3. CDR3 in amino acids: CATSDLPGLAGGQETQYF. The DNA of the CDR3 is TGTGCCACCAGTGATTTGCCGGGACTAGCGGGAGGCCAAGAGACCCAGTACTTC.